This T cell receptor (beta chain) was sequenced in a study of blood T cell repertoires in COVID-19. About the study: Samples representing acute and convalescent COVID-19 were sourced from the United States, Italy and Spain. Nucleic acid was either cDNA or gDNA, and it came from T cells, B-cell-depleted T cells, or PBMCs.

This CDR3 spans 13 amino acids. V was pared by 5 bases and J by 6 bases, with 13 bases between. Germline-derived CDR1 and CDR2 are SNHLY and FYNNEI. Per the authors' pipeline: Quantification of nucleated cells was approximated via reference gene primer amplification. Using immunoSEQ multiplex PCR, the repertoire was profiled, and TCRdb retains in-frame clones only, with some absent. V, J and clone size derive from that table, while D and trimming were established from the DNA sequence. The table records tens of thousands of clones, roughly 88% of them present only once. This clonotype originated in a woman aged 55-70 years with acute or convalescent COVID-19. Sequenced: peripheral blood. The chain couples TRBV2 to TRBJ1-1; possible D gene TRBD1, 6 bases. The CDR3 sequence: CASSLQGRAEAFF. In DNA, the CDR3 is TGTGCCAGCAGTCTACAGGGCCGGGCTGAAGCTTTCTTT.